This T cell receptor beta chain was captured in a study of identical twins. A universal primer binding site was introduced by template switching. The final cDNA contained unique molecular identifiers. TCRdb processed the 5' RACE reads anew with MiXCR; each CDR3 protein has one entry. The sample holds 400,000 to 500,000 distinct CDR3 sequences, about 13% seen once. The germline V and J ends were trimmed by 0 bases and 2 bases, with 14 bases remaining between them. The CDR3 runs to 16 residues. CDR1 and CDR2 (germline): SGDLS, YYNGEE. The data also belong to a second study, concerning yellow fever vaccine responses in identical twins.

The sequenced material came from CD4+ T cells sorted from blood. The genes are TRBV9 and TRBJ2-5; the D is unclear. The receptor was isolated from a woman between 18 and 29 years old in good health. CDR3 protein: CASSVAVAGDQETQYF. The CDR3 nucleotides read TGTGCCAGCAGCGTAGCTGTGGCAGGAGATCAAGAGACCCAGTACTTC.